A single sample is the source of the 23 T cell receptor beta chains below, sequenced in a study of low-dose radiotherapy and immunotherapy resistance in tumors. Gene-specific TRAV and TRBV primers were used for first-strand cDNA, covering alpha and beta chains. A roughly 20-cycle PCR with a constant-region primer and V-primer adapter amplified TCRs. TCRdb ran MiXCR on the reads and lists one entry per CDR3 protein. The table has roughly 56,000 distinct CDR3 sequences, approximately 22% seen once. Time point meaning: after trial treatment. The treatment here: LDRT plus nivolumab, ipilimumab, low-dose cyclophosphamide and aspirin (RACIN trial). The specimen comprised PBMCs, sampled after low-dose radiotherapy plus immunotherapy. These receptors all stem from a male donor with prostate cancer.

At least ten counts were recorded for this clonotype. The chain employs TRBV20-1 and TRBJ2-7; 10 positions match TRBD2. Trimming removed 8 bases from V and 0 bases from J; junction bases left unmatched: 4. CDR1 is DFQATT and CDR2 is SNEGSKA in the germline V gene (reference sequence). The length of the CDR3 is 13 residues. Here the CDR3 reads CSTLAGSSYEQYF. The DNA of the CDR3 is TGCAGTACACTAGCGGGGAGCTCCTACGAGCAGTACTTC.

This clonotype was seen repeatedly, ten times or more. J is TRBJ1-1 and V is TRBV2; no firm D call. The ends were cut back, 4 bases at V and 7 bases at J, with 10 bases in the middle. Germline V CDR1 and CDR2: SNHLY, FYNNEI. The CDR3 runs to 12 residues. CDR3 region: CASSVAPGEAFF. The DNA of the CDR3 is TGTGCCAGCAGTGTTGCGCCGGGTGAAGCTTTCTTT.

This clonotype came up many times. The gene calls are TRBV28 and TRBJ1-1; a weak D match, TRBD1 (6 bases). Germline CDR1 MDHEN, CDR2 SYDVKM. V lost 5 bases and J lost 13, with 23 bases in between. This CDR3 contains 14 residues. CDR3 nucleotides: TGTGCCAGCAGTCGCCGTGTACTACAGGGTAACGATTTCTTT. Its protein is CASSRRVLQGNDFF.

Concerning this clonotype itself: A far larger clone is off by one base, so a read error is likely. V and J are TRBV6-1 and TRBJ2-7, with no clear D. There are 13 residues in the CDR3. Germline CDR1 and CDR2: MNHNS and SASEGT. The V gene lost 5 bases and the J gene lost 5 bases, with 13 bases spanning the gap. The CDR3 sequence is CASSYRGGHEQYF. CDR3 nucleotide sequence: TGTGCCAGCAGTTACCGAGGCGGCCACGAGCAGTACTTC.

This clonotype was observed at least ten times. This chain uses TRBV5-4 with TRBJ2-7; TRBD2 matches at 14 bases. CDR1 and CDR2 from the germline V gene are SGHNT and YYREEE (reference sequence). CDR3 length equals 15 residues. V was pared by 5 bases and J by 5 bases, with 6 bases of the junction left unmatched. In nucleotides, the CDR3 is TGTGCCAGCAGTCCCGGGACTAGCGGGAGTAACGAGCAGTACTTC. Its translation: CASSPGTSGSNEQYF.

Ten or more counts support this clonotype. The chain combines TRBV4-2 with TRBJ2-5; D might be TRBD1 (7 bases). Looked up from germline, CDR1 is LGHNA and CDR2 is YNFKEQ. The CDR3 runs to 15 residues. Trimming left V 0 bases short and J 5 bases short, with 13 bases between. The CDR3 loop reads CASSQDQQGRETQYF. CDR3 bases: TGTGCCAGCAGCCAAGACCAACAGGGGAGGGAGACCCAGTACTTC.

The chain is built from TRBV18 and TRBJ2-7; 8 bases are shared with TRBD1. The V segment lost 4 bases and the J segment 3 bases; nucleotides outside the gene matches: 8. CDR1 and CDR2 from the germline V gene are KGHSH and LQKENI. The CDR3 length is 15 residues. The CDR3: CASSLQGASGYEQYF. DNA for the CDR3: TGTGCCAGCTCACTCCAGGGGGCAAGCGGCTACGAGCAGTACTTC.

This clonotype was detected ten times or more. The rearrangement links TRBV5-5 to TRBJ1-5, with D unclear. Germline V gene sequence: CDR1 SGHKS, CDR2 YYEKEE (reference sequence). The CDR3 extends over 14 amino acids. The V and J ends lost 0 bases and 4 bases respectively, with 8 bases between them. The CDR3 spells CASSLEPGNQPQHF. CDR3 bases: TGTGCCAGCAGCTTGGAGCCAGGTAATCAGCCCCAGCATTTT.

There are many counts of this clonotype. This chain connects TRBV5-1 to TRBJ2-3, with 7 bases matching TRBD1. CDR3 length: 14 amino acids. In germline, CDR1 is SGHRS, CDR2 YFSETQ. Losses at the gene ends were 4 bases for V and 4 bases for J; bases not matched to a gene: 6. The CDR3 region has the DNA TGCGCCAGCAGCCTCGACAGGGTCGCAGATACGCAGTATTTT. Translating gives CASSLDRVADTQYF.

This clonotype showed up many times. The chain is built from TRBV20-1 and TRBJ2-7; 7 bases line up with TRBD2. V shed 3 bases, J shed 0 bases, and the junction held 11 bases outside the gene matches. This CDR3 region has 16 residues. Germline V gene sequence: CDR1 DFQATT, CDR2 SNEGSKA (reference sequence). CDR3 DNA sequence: TGCAGTGCTAGTGCCCCTTGGGGGGGGAGCTCCTACGAGCAGTACTTC. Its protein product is CSASAPWGGSSYEQYF.

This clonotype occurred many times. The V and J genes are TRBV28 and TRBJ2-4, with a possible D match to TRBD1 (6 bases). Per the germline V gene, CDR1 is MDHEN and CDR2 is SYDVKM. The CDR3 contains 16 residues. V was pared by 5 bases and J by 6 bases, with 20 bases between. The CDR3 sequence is CASSPMKGQIVNIQYF. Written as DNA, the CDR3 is TGTGCCAGCAGTCCCATGAAAGGACAGATAGTAAACATTCAGTACTTC.

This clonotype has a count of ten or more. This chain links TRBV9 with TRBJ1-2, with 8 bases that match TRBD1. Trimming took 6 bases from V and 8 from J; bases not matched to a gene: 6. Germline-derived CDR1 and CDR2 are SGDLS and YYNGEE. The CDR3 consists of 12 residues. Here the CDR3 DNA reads TGTGCCAGCACAGGGGGCGTCCGGGGCTACACCTTC. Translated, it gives CASTGGVRGYTF.

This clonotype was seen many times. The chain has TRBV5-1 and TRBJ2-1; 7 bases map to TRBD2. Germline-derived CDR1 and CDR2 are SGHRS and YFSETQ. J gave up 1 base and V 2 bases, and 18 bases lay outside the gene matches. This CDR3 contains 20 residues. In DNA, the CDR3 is TGCGCCAGCAGCTTCCACGTGATCAATCTTGGCGGGGGATCCTACAATGAGCAGTTCTTC. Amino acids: CASSFHVINLGGGSYNEQFF.

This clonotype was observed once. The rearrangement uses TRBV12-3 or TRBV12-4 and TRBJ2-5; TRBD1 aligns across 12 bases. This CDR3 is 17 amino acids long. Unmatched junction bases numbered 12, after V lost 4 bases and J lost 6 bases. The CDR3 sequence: CASSYSIRDRGRQTQYF. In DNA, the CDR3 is TGTGCCAGCAGTTACTCGATACGGGACAGGGGGCGACAGACCCAGTACTTC.

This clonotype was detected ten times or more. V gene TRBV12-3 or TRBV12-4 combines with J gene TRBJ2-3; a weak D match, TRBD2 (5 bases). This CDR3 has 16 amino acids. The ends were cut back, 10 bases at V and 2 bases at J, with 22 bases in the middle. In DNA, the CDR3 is TGTGCCACCGCCGGGGATGGGGTGACGTTCACAGATACGCAGTATTTT. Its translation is CATAGDGVTFTDTQYF.

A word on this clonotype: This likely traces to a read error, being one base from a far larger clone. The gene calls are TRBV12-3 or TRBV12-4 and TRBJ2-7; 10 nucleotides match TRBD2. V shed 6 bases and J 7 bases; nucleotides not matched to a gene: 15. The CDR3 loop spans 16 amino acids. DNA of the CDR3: TGTGCCAGCAGCAAAACCAGGACTAGCGGATACAATGAGCAGTACTTC. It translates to CASSKTRTSGYNEQYF.

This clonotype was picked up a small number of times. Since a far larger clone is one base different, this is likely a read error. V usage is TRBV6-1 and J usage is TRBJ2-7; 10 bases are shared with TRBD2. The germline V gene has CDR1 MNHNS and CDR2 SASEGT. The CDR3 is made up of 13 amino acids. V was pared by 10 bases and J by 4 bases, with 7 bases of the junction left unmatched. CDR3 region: CATGPSGSYEQYF. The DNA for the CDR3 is TGTGCCACCGGGCCTAGCGGGAGTTACGAGCAGTACTTC.

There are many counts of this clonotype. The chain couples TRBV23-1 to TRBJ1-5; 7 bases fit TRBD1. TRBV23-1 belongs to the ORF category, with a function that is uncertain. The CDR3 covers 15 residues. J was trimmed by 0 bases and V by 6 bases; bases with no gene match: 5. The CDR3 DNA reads TGCGCCAGCAGCTCGACAGGGAATAGCAATCAGCCCCAGCATTTT. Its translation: CASSSTGNSNQPQHF.

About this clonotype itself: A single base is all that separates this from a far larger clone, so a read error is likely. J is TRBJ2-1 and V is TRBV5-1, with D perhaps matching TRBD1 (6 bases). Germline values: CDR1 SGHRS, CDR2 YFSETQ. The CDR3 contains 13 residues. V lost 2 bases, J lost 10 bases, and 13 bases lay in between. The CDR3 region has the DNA TGCGCCAGCAGCTTACAGGGTTCCTACGAGCAGTTCTTC. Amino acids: CASSLQGSYEQFF.

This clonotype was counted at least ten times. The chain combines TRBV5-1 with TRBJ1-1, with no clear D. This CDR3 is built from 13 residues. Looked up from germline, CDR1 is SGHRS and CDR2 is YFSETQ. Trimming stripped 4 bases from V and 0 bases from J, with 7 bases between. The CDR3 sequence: CASSPSMNTEAFF. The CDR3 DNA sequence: TGCGCCAGCAGCCCTTCTATGAACACTGAAGCTTTCTTT.

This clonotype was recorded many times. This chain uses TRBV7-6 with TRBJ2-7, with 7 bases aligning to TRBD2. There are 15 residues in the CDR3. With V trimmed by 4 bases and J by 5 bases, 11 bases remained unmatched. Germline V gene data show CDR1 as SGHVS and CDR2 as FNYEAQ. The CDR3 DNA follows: TGTGCCAGCAGCTCCGAGCGGGGCAGGTTCAACGAGCAGTACTTC. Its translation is CASSSERGRFNEQYF. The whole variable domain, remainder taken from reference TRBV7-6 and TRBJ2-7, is GAGVSQSPRYKVTKRGQDVALRCDPISGHVSLYWYRQALGQGPEFLTYFNYEAQQDKSGLPNDRFSAERPEGSISTLTIQRTEQRDSAMYRCASSSERGRFNEQYFGPGTRLTVT.

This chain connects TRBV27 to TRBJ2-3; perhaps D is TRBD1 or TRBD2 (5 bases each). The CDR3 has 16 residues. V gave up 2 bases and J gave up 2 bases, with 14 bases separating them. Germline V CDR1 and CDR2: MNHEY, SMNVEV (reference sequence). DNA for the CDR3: TGTGCCAGCAGTTTAGGACTGGGGGACCTCACAGATACGCAGTATTTT. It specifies CASSLGLGDLTDTQYF.

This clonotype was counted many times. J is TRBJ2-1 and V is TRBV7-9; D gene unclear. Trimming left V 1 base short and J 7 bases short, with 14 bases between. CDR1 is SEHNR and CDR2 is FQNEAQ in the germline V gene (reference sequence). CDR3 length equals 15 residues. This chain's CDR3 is CASSLVMPSWNEQFF. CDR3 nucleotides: TGTGCCAGCAGCTTAGTAATGCCCTCCTGGAATGAGCAGTTCTTC.